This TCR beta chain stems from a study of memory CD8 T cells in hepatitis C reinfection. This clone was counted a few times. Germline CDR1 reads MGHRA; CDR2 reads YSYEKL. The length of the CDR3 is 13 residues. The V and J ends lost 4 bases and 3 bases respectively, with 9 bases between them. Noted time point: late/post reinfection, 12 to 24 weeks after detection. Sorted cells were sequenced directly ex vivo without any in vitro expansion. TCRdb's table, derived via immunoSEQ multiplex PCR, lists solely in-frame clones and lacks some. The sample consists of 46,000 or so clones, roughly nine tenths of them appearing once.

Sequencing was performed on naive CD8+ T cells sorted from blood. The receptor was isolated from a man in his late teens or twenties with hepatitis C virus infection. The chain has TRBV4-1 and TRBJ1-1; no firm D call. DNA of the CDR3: TGCGCCAGCAGCCGTCTGCAGGACACTGAAGCTTTCTTT. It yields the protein CASSRLQDTEAFF.